The next 22 T cell receptor beta chains were all read from a single sample in a study of beta chain features in type 1 diabetes. Since all of the isolated RNA was reverse transcribed, expressed TCRB transcripts were what got sequenced. Sequenced by immunoSEQ multiplex PCR; TCRdb stores in-frame clones only, minus some. The sample includes 350,000 to 450,000 clones, approximately 15% of them seen just once. The sample taken for sequencing was naive CD4+ T cells from blood. The receptors derive from a woman younger than 30 in good health.

This sequence joins TRBV9 and TRBJ2-1; 7 bases match TRBD1. From germline, CDR1 is SGDLS and CDR2 YYNGEE. The CDR3 spans 16 residues. The J segment lost 2 bases and the V segment lost 5 bases, leaving 10 bases of the junction unmatched. The CDR3 here is CASSPSGQRPYNEQFF. CDR3 DNA sequence: TGTGCCAGCAGTCCTTCGGGACAGAGACCCTACAATGAGCAGTTCTTC.

This clone occurred a few times. The chain couples TRBV19 to TRBJ1-2; 7 bases line up with TRBD1. V lost 6 bases and J lost 0; bases outside the gene matches: 7. CDR1 is LNHDA, CDR2 SQIVND, per germline (reference sequence). The CDR3 extends over 15 amino acids. The CDR3 sequence is CASSPGQRANYGYTF. As DNA, the CDR3 is TGTGCCAGTAGCCCGGGACAGCGCGCTAACTATGGCTACACCTTC.

In its sample, this clone was seen a few times. The gene calls are TRBV9 and TRBJ2-1, with TRBD2 matching 11 bases. This CDR3 comprises 17 residues. The germline gives CDR1 SGDLS, CDR2 YYNGEE. V lost 4 bases to trimming and J lost 5 bases; unmatched junction nucleotides: 11. CDR3: CASSFGSLAGGNNEQFF. For the CDR3, the DNA is TGTGCCAGCAGCTTTGGTTCATTAGCGGGAGGGAACAATGAGCAGTTCTTC.

This clone was recorded a few times. The V gene is TRBV11-2, the J gene TRBJ2-2; 12 nucleotides agree with TRBD1. The CDR3 sequence is 15 residues long. V was clipped by 7 bases and J by 6 bases; unmatched bases: 6. From germline, CDR1 is SGHAT and CDR2 FQNNGV. CDR3 DNA sequence: TGTGCCAGCACACGGGGGACAGGGGGCCCCGGGGAGCTGTTTTTT. The encoded protein is CASTRGTGGPGELFF.

On this clone: A junction end diverges from the germline sequence, so it may reflect a read error. The chain couples TRBV29-1 to TRBJ2-7; TRBD2 aligns across 8 bases. This CDR3 has 15 amino acids. Germline V gene data show CDR1 as SQVTM and CDR2 as ANQGSEA. CDR3 sequence (DNA): TGCAGCGTTGTTCAACTGTCCAGCGGGAGTTCTTCGGAGAACTTC. Translating gives CSVVQLSSGSSSENF.

The chain employs TRBV28 and TRBJ1-1, with a weak D call TRBD1 (5 bases). Trimming shortened V by 8 bases and J by 5 bases, and 15 bases separated the two germline ends. The V gene's germline CDR1 is MDHEN and CDR2 SYDVKM. The CDR3 is 13 amino acids. CDR3 DNA: TGTGCCAGCGGGGCCCCGCAGGCGACTGAAGCTTTCTTT. Its protein product is CASGAPQATEAFF.

The chain uses TRBV29-1 and TRBJ1-4, with 9 bases fitting TRBD1. Germline V CDR1 and CDR2: SQVTM, ANQGSEA. The length of the CDR3 is 13 residues. J gave up 6 bases and V 4 bases, and 3 bases lay outside the gene matches. CDR3 amino acids: CSVVGQGDEKLFF. CDR3 nucleotides: TGCAGCGTTGTGGGACAGGGCGATGAAAAACTGTTTTTT.

This clone was counted between two and nine times. The chain recombines TRBV7-2 with TRBJ2-3; 14 bases match TRBD2. The CDR3 covers 18 residues. V trimming: 1 base; J trimming: 4 bases; junction bases outside the gene matches: 7. Germline CDR1 and CDR2: SGHTA and FQGNSA. CDR3 in amino acids: CASSLEGLAGGNSDTQYF. For the CDR3, the DNA is TGTGCCAGCAGCTTAGAAGGACTAGCGGGAGGTAACTCAGATACGCAGTATTTT.

This clone was found a few times. The J gene is TRBJ2-4, the V gene TRBV28, with 8 bases matching TRBD2. Per the germline V gene, CDR1 is MDHEN and CDR2 is SYDVKM. The CDR3 sequence is 14 residues long. The V gene end was trimmed by 6 bases and the J gene end by 5 bases; junction bases not matched to a gene: 6. CDR3 loop: CASSRGGAENIQYF. The CDR3 coding sequence is TGTGCCAGCAGCCGGGGGGGGGCCGAAAACATTCAGTACTTC. Supplemented by reference TRBV28 and TRBJ2-4, the full variable domain reads DVKVTQSSRYLVKRTGEKVFLECVQDMDHENMFWYRQDPGLGLRLIYFSYDVKMKEKGDIPEGYSVSREKKERFSLILESASTNQTSMYLCASSRGGAENIQYFGAGTRLSVL.

This clone was seen only a few times. The same CDR3 arises from other DNA sequences in this sample as well. The genes are TRBV30 and TRBJ2-7; D might be TRBD1 (5 bases). V was clipped by 3 bases and J by 4 bases, with 10 bases between them. This CDR3 region has 12 residues. Germline loops: CDR1 GTSNPN, CDR2 SVGIG (reference sequence). This CDR3 reads CAWSSSGYEQYF. CDR3 in DNA: TGTGCCTGGAGCTCGTCAGGGTACGAGCAGTACTTC.

This clone was found a few times. The chain uses TRBV30 and TRBJ2-2; weak D call: TRBD1 (6 bases). Per the germline V gene, CDR1 is GTSNPN and CDR2 is SVGIG (reference sequence). V lost 4 bases and J lost 3, with 12 bases in between. The length of the CDR3 is 14 residues. CDR3 protein: CAWTGAAHTGELFF. The CDR3 DNA reads TGTGCCTGGACAGGGGCCGCTCACACCGGGGAGCTGTTTTTT.

The rearrangement uses TRBV7-2 and TRBJ2-7; D is undetermined. Germline CDR1 is SGHTA and CDR2 is FQGNSA. Trimming stripped 2 bases from V and 3 bases from J, with 23 bases between. There are 18 residues in the CDR3. CDR3 residues: CASSLIRGFGVTHYEQYF. The DNA of the CDR3 is TGTGCCAGCAGCTTAATAAGAGGATTCGGCGTTACGCACTACGAGCAGTACTTC.

A few counts support this clone. The CDR3 is CAWTQQMNTEAFF. The DNA of the CDR3 is TGTGCCTGGACACAACAAATGAACACTGAAGCTTTCTTT. This chain links TRBV30 with TRBJ1-1; the D is unclear. Germline CDR1 is GTSNPN and CDR2 is SVGIG (reference sequence). This CDR3 has 13 amino acids. Trimming removed 4 bases at V and 0 bases at J, with 9 bases between.

The gene calls are TRBV5-4 and TRBJ2-5; 10 positions match TRBD2. Losses at the gene ends were 4 bases for V and 0 bases for J; bases not matched to a gene: 15. Germline V gene lookup returns CDR1 SGHNT and CDR2 YYREEE (reference sequence). This CDR3 is built from 19 residues. The CDR3 region is CASSMLWTSGGGYQETQYF. The CDR3 bases are TGTGCCAGCAGCATGCTATGGACTAGCGGAGGGGGGTACCAAGAGACCCAGTACTTC.

In regard to this clone: This sample includes further DNA sequences coding for the same CDR3. V is TRBV30 and J is TRBJ2-3; D may be TRBD2 (5 bases). The ends were cut back, 0 bases at V and 1 base at J, with 5 bases in the middle. The CDR3 contains 13 residues. The germline CDR1 and CDR2 sequences are GTSNPN and SVGIG (reference sequence). In DNA form, the CDR3 reads TGTGCCTGGAGTGTCGGGGGCACAGATACGCAGTATTTT. Translating gives CAWSVGGTDTQYF.

A word on this clone: Germline and junction disagree at one end, which may indicate a read error. V and J are TRBV6-6 and TRBJ2-7; 7 nucleotides line up with TRBD1. The V gene's germline CDR1 is MNHNY and CDR2 SVGAGI (reference sequence). The CDR3 covers 14 residues. The CDR3 protein is CASTYEDRLYEQYF. CDR3 nucleotides: TGTGCCAGCACTTACGAGGACAGGCTTTATGAGCAGTACTTC.

This clone was detected only a few times. The chain is built from TRBV5-1 and TRBJ2-3; 9 bases are shared with TRBD2. There are 15 residues in the CDR3. V dropped 4 bases and J dropped 4; count of bases not matched to a gene: 7. Germline V lookup: CDR1 SGHRS, CDR2 YFSETQ. CDR3 nucleotides: TGCGCCAGCAGCGCCGTAGCGGGAGCGGCAGATACGCAGTATTTT. It translates to CASSAVAGAADTQYF.

The chain uses TRBV5-1 and TRBJ1-1; 9 nucleotides line up with TRBD1. Germline values: CDR1 SGHRS, CDR2 YFSETQ. This CDR3 has 15 amino acids. V was clipped by 4 bases and J by 3 bases; unmatched bases: 7. The CDR3 DNA follows: TGCGCCAGCAGCCGGACAGGGGAGGGGTACACTGAAGCTTTCTTT. As protein: CASSRTGEGYTEAFF.

This clone occurred a few times. CDR3 nucleotides: TGTGCCTGGCACCCAGGCCTTATCACTGAAGCTTTCTTT. This translates into CAWHPGLITEAFF. The chain has TRBV30 and TRBJ1-1, with D unclear. V dropped 5 bases and J dropped 4 bases, with 14 bases sitting between them. The germline V gene encodes CDR1 GTSNPN and CDR2 SVGIG (reference sequence). The CDR3 consists of 13 residues.

The V call is TRBV5-1, the J call TRBJ2-2; 7 bases align to TRBD1. CDR1 SGHRS and CDR2 YFSETQ come from the germline V gene. The CDR3 runs 15 residues. The V segment lost 5 bases and the J segment 2 bases; nucleotides outside the gene matches: 6. The CDR3 protein is CASSTGQRNTGELFF. CDR3 sequence (DNA): TGCGCCAGCAGTACGGGACAGAGAAACACCGGGGAGCTGTTTTTT.

This clone was detected only a few times. This chain connects TRBV2 to TRBJ2-1; 8 bases line up with TRBD1. The CDR3 consists of 16 residues. The ends lost 6 bases at V and 4 bases at J; junction bases unmatched: 11. The germline gives CDR1 SNHLY, CDR2 FYNNEI. CDR3 amino acids: CASSGTGLSGYNEQFF. The CDR3 bases are TGTGCCAGCAGCGGGACAGGTCTTTCTGGGTACAATGAGCAGTTCTTC.

J is TRBJ2-1 and V is TRBV27, with 7 bases matching TRBD1. Germline lookup yields CDR1 MNHEY and CDR2 SMNVEV (reference sequence). V gave up 4 bases and J gave up 8 bases; unmatched junction bases: 8. The CDR3 covers 14 residues. CDR3 protein: CASSSRQGSYEQFF. The DNA of the CDR3 is TGTGCCAGCAGTTCTCGACAGGGTTCATATGAGCAGTTCTTC.